The next 6 T cell receptor beta chains were all read from a single sample in a study of blood T cell repertoires in COVID-19. Profiled with immunoSEQ multiplex PCR; TCRdb holds only in-frame clones, not every one. The sample lists 80,000 or so clones; 81% were seen once. Sample: peripheral blood. The receptors here all came from a man at least 80 years old with acute or convalescent COVID-19.

The CDR3: CASSQGQGNTGELFF. The CDR3 nucleotides read TGTGCCAGCTCCCAGGGACAGGGGAACACCGGGGAGCTGTTTTTT. The J gene is TRBJ2-2, the V gene TRBV18; 9 bases are shared with TRBD1. The CDR3 length is 15 residues. V trimming: 6 bases; J trimming: 1 base; junction bases outside the gene matches: 3. The V gene's germline CDR1 is KGHSH and CDR2 LQKENI. Based on the CDR3 plus reference TRBV18 and TRBJ2-2, the full variable domain is NAGVMQNPRHLVRRRGQEARLRCSPMKGHSHVYWYRQLPEEGLKFMVYLQKENIIDESGMPKERFSAEFPKEGPSILRIQQVVRGDSAAYFCASSQGQGNTGELFFGEGSRLTVL.

The V call is TRBV6-2 or TRBV6-3, the J call TRBJ1-5; tentatively, D is TRBD1 (5 bases). The ends were cut back, 4 bases at V and 1 base at J, with 17 bases in the middle. The length of the CDR3 is 17 residues. CDR1 is MNHEY, CDR2 SVGEGT, per germline. The CDR3 protein is CASSSRWRGLSNQPQHF. CDR3 nucleotides: TGTGCCAGCAGTTCCCGATGGCGGGGGTTAAGCAATCAGCCCCAGCATTTT.

The table lists this clone with a few counts. As DNA, the CDR3 is TGTGCCAGCTCACCACCTCGACAAGGCCCCGGGGAGCTGTTTTTT. It specifies CASSPPRQGPGELFF. The chain is built from TRBV18 and TRBJ2-2, with D unresolved. This CDR3 has 15 amino acids. Germline V gene lookup returns CDR1 KGHSH and CDR2 LQKENI. V shed 0 bases and J shed 6 bases, with 11 bases lying between them. The whole variable domain, filled in from reference TRBV18 and TRBJ2-2, reads NAGVMQNPRHLVRRRGQEARLRCSPMKGHSHVYWYRQLPEEGLKFMVYLQKENIIDESGMPKERFSAEFPKEGPSILRIQQVVRGDSAAYFCASSPPRQGPGELFFGEGSRLTVL.

This chain links TRBV20-1 with TRBJ2-7, with D perhaps TRBD1 (5 bases). Germline CDR1 DFQATT, CDR2 SNEGSKA (reference sequence). The CDR3 loop spans 15 amino acids. V dropped 3 bases and J dropped 0 bases, with 15 bases sitting between them. CDR3 in amino acids: CSASRSGRGSYEQYF. In DNA, the CDR3 is TGCAGTGCTAGTCGGTCAGGTAGGGGCTCCTACGAGCAGTACTTC.

The chain links TRBV6-5 to TRBJ2-1; 10 bases match TRBD1. CDR1 and CDR2 (germline): MNHEY, SVGAGI. The CDR3 extends over 15 amino acids. Germline trimming cut 6 bases from V and 16 bases from J; bases unmatched to any gene: 18. As DNA, the CDR3 is TGTGCCAGCAGCCGACCGGGACAGGGGTCCTCTTTCCAATTCTTC. It codes for CASSRPGQGSSFQFF.

The chain uses TRBV29-1 and TRBJ1-2; 10 positions match TRBD1. The V gene's germline CDR1 is SQVTM and CDR2 ANQGSEA. The trim removed 3 bases at V and 3 bases at J, leaving 1 base unmatched. The CDR3 is 13 residues long. The CDR3 DNA reads as TGCAGCGTTGAGACAGGGGGCGACTATGGCTACACCTTC. It codes for CSVETGGDYGYTF.